This T cell receptor (beta chain) was recovered during a study of patients and donors after allogeneic stem cell transplantation. TCRdb analysed the RT-PCR reads with MiXCR anew, one entry per CDR3 protein. In the table there are approximately 160,000 distinct CDR3 sequences, roughly 30% of which are singletons. CDR1 is SNHLY, CDR2 FYNNEI, per germline. The trim removed 11 bases at V and 6 bases at J, leaving 1 base unmatched. The CDR3 covers 10 residues. This clonotype originated in a human donor who was either an allogeneic HSCT recipient or a stem cell or donor lymphocyte infusion donor (not recorded which). It is not recorded whose cells these are; they may come from a transplant donor. The chain combines TRBV2 with TRBJ2-1; 7 nucleotides align to TRBD2. The sample consisted of blood, either unsorted or a sorted T cell fraction (not recorded which). In nucleotides, the CDR3 is TGTGCCGGGAGGGTCAATGAGCAGTTCTTC. Protein sequence: CAGRVNEQFF.